The 9 T cell receptor beta chains reported below all come from one sample, sequenced in a study of shared clonotypes between healthy human individuals. Assay used: immunoSEQ multiplex PCR; TCRdb lists only in-frame clones, some missing. The sample yields about a million clones, about 76% seen once. Sample: memory CD4+ T cells sorted from blood. Stated subset: CD45RA-negative fraction. These TCRs come from a man in his late teens or twenties in good health.

The CDR3 region has the DNA TGTGCCAGCAGCCGACTGGGGCAGGGCCTTGGTTCACCCCTCCACTTT. Amino acid sequence: CASSRLGQGLGSPLHF. The chain employs TRBV7-6 and TRBJ1-6; D might be TRBD1 (5 bases). From germline, CDR1 is SGHVS and CDR2 FNYEAQ. V lost 5 bases and J lost 9, with 20 bases in between. CDR3 size: 16 residues.

This clone was detected once. J is TRBJ2-5 and V is TRBV7-9; TRBD2 aligns across 7 bases. Germline trimming cut 2 bases from V and 5 bases from J; bases unmatched to any gene: 11. This CDR3 has 16 residues. Germline lookup yields CDR1 SEHNR and CDR2 FQNEAQ (reference sequence). The CDR3 coding sequence is TGTGCCAGCAGCTTAAGGGACTACGGATCTGTGGAGACCCAGTACTTC. It yields the protein CASSLRDYGSVETQYF. Full variable domain (remainder filled in from reference TRBV7-9 and TRBJ2-5): DTGVSQNPRHKITKRGQNVTFRCDPISEHNRLYWYRQTLGQGPEFLTYFQNEAQLEKSRLLSDRFSAERPKGSFSTLEIQRTEQGDSAMYLCASSLRDYGSVETQYFGPGTRLLVL.

This chain uses TRBV18 with TRBJ1-1, with 7 bases matching TRBD1. Germline V gives CDR1 KGHSH, CDR2 LQKENI. The CDR3 sequence is 17 residues long. Unmatched junction bases numbered 9, after V lost 2 bases and J lost 0 bases. As DNA, the CDR3 is TGTGCCAGCTCACCAAAAATGGTCAGGGGGATGAACACTGAAGCTTTCTTT. It translates to CASSPKMVRGMNTEAFF.

In its sample, this clone was seen once. CDR3 sequence: CASSQQSSGKETQYF. In DNA, the CDR3 is TGCGCCAGCAGCCAACAATCTAGCGGTAAAGAGACCCAGTACTTC. The chain recombines TRBV5-1 with TRBJ2-5; TRBD2 aligns across 7 bases. V gave up 4 bases and J gave up 3 bases; unmatched junction bases: 9. Germline-derived CDR1 and CDR2 are SGHRS and YFSETQ. The CDR3 length is 15 residues.

The J gene is TRBJ2-7, the V gene TRBV7-3; tentative D call: TRBD2 (6 bases). V was shortened by 3 bases and J by 6 bases, with 12 bases between the two germline ends. The CDR3 runs 13 residues. Germline values: CDR1 SGHTA, CDR2 FQGTGA. CDR3 loop: CASSFHAGFEQYF. The CDR3 DNA reads as TGTGCCAGCAGCTTCCATGCGGGGTTCGAGCAGTACTTC.

CDR3 in amino acids: CASSVGRSAGANVLTF. CDR3 nucleotides: TGTGCCAGCAGCGTTGGGAGATCTGCTGGGGCCAACGTCCTGACTTTC. The chain combines TRBV9 with TRBJ2-6, with D perhaps TRBD2 (5 bases). The CDR3 spans 16 residues. Trimming stripped 2 bases from V and 2 bases from J, with 11 bases between. Germline V gives CDR1 SGDLS, CDR2 YYNGEE. The entire variable domain, with the rest obtained from reference TRBV9 and TRBJ2-6, is as follows: DSGVTQTPKHLITATGQRVTLRCSPRSGDLSVYWYQQSLDQGLQFLIQYYNGEERAKGNILERFSAQQFPDLHSELNLSSLELGDSALYFCASSVGRSAGANVLTFGAGSRLTVL.

The rearrangement uses TRBV30 and TRBJ1-1; D perhaps matches TRBD1 (5 bases). CDR3 length equals 15 residues. V lost 8 bases and J 1 base, leaving 20 bases between the germline ends. Germline assignment: CDR1 GTSNPN and CDR2 SVGIG (reference sequence). The chain's CDR3 is CAGALRGLRNTEAFF. CDR3 sequence (DNA): TGTGCCGGGGCCTTACGGGGACTGAGGAACACTGAAGCTTTCTTT.

This clone was detected a few times. The same CDR3 also results from other DNA sequences found in this sample. The chain uses TRBV18 and TRBJ1-1, with D possibly matching TRBD1 (6 bases). Germline V gene sequence: CDR1 KGHSH, CDR2 LQKENI. The CDR3 runs 14 residues. V shed 6 bases and J shed 1 base, with 12 bases lying between them. The CDR3 spells CASSPGGGNTEAFF. The CDR3 DNA sequence: TGTGCCAGCTCTCCCGGAGGGGGGAACACTGAAGCTTTCTTT.

The rearrangement joins TRBV6-1 to TRBJ2-7; D perhaps matches TRBD2 (5 bases). Germline V lookup: CDR1 MNHNS, CDR2 SASEGT. This CDR3 spans 14 amino acids. Trimming cost V 3 bases and J 1 base, with 10 bases left between them. Here the CDR3 reads CASSDLAESYEQYF. The CDR3 DNA reads TGTGCCAGCAGTGATCTAGCTGAGTCCTACGAGCAGTACTTC.